What follows describes a single TCR beta chain. The clone's antigen remains unknown. Qualities for individual bases were not recorded, and no much larger clone is one base off. Patients with hyperthyroidism were aged 18 to 65 years, had been newly diagnosed, and had a disease duration of less than 2 months. Anyone with other autoimmune diseases, uncontrolled infections, pregnancy or lactation was excluded from the study. Diagnosis relied on clinical symptoms, serum thyroxine, TRAb, thyroid ultrasound and orbital computed tomography. Total RNA was extracted with Trizol reagent and quality-checked on an Agilent 2100 Bioanalyzer. These data come from a study of Graves' ophthalmopathy and Graves' hyperthyroidism (dated by TCRdb to the late 2010s). About the study as a whole: Hyperthyroidism was defined as stable when no progression to ophthalmopathy occurred within 18 months of follow-up. T-cell repertoires of thyroid tissue and blood were compared in a handful of hyperthyroidism patients. In total, 135 blood samples were TCR-sequenced: approximately 42 ophthalmopathy, some 72 hyperthyroidism and some 17 hyperthyroidism-to-ophthalmopathy patients. Following sample collection, hyperthyroidism patients were given methimazole at a starting dose of 30 mg daily, and ophthalmopathy patients were given high-dose intravenous methylprednisolone. To explore V-J signatures distinguishing ophthalmopathy from hyperthyroidism, a discovery set of 100 patients (roughly 45 ophthalmopathy, roughly 55 stable hyperthyroidism) was enrolled. The independent validation cohort included some 19 hyperthyroidism patients plus 17 patients who later progressed from hyperthyroidism to ophthalmopathy. The study used TCR beta repertoire signatures to distinguish Graves' ophthalmopathy from Graves' hyperthyroidism and to predict progression to ophthalmopathy.

For repertoire sequencing, the TCR beta CDR3 regions were amplified from RNA transcripts. HTBI primers and the Qiagen OneStep RT-PCR kit were used in a first-round RT-PCR, which was followed by a second-round multiplex PCR, size selection and purification. Sequencing of the libraries was carried out on an Illumina HiSeq2000 in paired-end mode with 100 bp reads. In the original analysis: SOAPnuke was used to process the reads, removing any read that contained adapters or uncalled bases, had a mean Phred below 15, or lacked an exact match to the constant primer or identifier. High-quality paired reads were merged with COPE v1.2.5. Each unique nucleotide sequence was defined as a clonotype, and clonotypes were aligned to IMGT TRB V, D and J references with MiTCR v1.1. The analysis was limited to V-J combinations with a frequency above 0.0001, which together covered 99.2% of the repertoires. A TCR clonal expansion and chaos score per V-J combination was defined as the ratio of F50 clonal expansion to chaos observed in the TCRdist matrix. Welch's t-statistics and random forest were used to narrow the features down to more than 10 V-J combinations, which were then fed into a naive Bayes classifier. Thyroid-blood repertoire similarity was quantified with the Morisita-Horn index. Starting from the raw public reads, TCRdb applied fastp trimming at Q25, assembled clones with MiXCR and retained in-frame beta chains. Each entry is one CDR3 protein sequence, shown with its most common DNA and genes. The V and J calls, along with clone size, are taken from TCRdb and not from the paper's own processing. This sample is represented by more than 1,000,000 distinct CDR3 sequences; less than 45% of them were singletons. The ten largest clones represent 11% of the sample.

The germline V gene sets CDR1 to LGHNA and CDR2 to YSLEER. Its CDR3 holds 16 amino acids, cysteine through phenylalanine. The entry retains the CDR3 DNA only, 48 bases that are in frame from base 1. V gives up 0 bases and J gives up 10 bases, and the segment between their germline ends measures 16 bases. What the authors observed across the whole study: Sample size was not statistically predetermined, and group allocation was not concealed from the investigators. The 13-signature model separated ophthalmopathy from stable hyperthyroidism with about 86% sensitivity and around 84% specificity in cross-validation, and 80%/75% in the test set. Most expanded thyroid clonotypes with a frequency above 0.001 also appeared in blood, which suggests that blood repertoires may reflect the immune response in the thyroid. In validation, the model predicted ophthalmopathy progression with about 71% sensitivity and approximately 72% specificity; roughly eleven predicted patients were CT-confirmed with GO in a median of 6.5 months.

This receptor was taken from an adult man with Graves' hyperthyroidism. The chain couples TRBV4-3 to TRBJ1-6; D gene: possibly TRBD1, on 5 matching bases. The specimen sequenced was peripheral blood or thyroid tissue (not recorded which). Here is the DNA: TGCGCCAGCAGCCAAGACCAGCAGGGAGTAGGATCACCCCTCCACTTT. Translated, it reads CASSQDQQGVGSPLHF.